Listed here is a single TCR beta chain. The antigen this receptor binds is unknown. The input lacks base qualities; no much larger clone sits a single base away. This specimen comes from a study of CD8 T cells in Susac syndrome (dated by TCRdb to 2018 to 2020). With regard to the full study: Among the Susac syndrome patients who were sequenced, clinically active disease was present in six and clinical remission was observed in under ten. At blood withdrawal, Susac syndrome patients were either therapy-naive, taking corticosteroids (in some cases with IVIg as well), or taking IVIg alone. Repertoire sequencing was used to test whether CD8+ T cell activation and differentiation in Susac syndrome was antigen driven. What the authors observed across the whole study: The study acknowledged that relatively few individuals were included in the TCR sequencing and HLA analysis. In the CD4+ T cell repertoire of Susac syndrome patients, clonal expansion was not detected.

RNA was extracted using the RNeasy kit, and roughly 0.45 to 1 microgram was reverse transcribed with random hexamers. The immunoSEQ multiplex PCR assay, covering 54 Vbeta and 13 Jbeta segments, was used to amplify TCR beta CDR3 regions. PCR amplification bias was corrected using a synthetic template baseline for primer optimization and computational correction. On the study's bioinformatics: Reads were annotated to V, D and J genes according to IMGT and were analyzed with immunoSEQ Analyzer, with only productive sequences retained. Clonality was calculated as one minus the Shannon entropy normalized by log2 of the number of productive unique sequences. Public and private clones were assessed among the 100 most prevalent clones of each patient and control. Clones were defined as Susac-specific when absent from the healthy and MS cohorts, from about 1,100 published viral clones and from other ImmuneACCESS disease sequences. TCRdb reprocessed the public reads (quality trimming at Q25 with fastp, clone calling with MiXCR) and kept in-frame beta chains. CDR3 protein sequences are deduplicated, and each keeps its most common genes and DNA. The V and J calls were determined by TCRdb, not by the authors. The sample contains approximately 260,000 distinct CDR3 sequences, almost 97% of them found a single time. The ten most abundant clones make up 0.1% of the sample.

High-throughput TCR beta sequencing profiled peripheral blood CD8+ and CD4+ T cells from healthy donors, Susac syndrome patients and multiple sclerosis patients. The Susac syndrome patients fulfilled recently defined diagnostic criteria for either definite or probable disease. CD8+ TEMRA cells were enriched by FACS, while bulk CD8+ and CD4+ T cells were purified by magnetic negative isolation. Blood was drawn into EDTA tubes, processed within 24 hours, and PBMCs were isolated by density gradient centrifugation. PBMCs destined for TCR sequencing were cryopreserved in liquid nitrogen and later thawed in a 37 °C water bath. The sorted or isolated CD4+, CD8+ and CD8+ TEMRA cells reached a purity of at least 90%. For CDR1 and CDR2, the germline V gene lists SQVTM and ANQGSEA. The CDR3 goes from the cysteine to the phenylalanine over 14 residues. Just CDR3 DNA is preserved here, 42 bases in frame from base 1. Relative to germline, V is 4 bases shorter and J is 2 bases shorter, with 15 bases between their ends.

Sequenced sample: CD4+ T cells from PBMCs. The rearrangement joined TRBV29-1 to TRBJ2-7; the D call is possibly TRBD1 or TRBD2, each sharing 5 bases. The clonotype was recovered from a human donor with Susac syndrome. The bases read TGCAGCGTTGGAGGGACGGCCGACCCCTACGAGCAGTACTTC. It specifies CSVGGTADPYEQYF.